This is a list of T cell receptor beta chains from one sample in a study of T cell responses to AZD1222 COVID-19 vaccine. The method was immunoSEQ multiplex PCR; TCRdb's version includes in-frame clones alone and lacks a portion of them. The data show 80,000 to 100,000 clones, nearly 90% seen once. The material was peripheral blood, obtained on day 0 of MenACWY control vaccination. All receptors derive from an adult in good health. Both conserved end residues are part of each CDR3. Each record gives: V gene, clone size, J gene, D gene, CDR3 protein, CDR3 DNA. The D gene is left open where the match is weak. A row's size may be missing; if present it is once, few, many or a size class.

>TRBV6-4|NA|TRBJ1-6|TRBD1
CASSDGTGVSPLHF
TGTGCCAGCAGTGACGGGACAGGAGTTTCACCCCTCCACTTT
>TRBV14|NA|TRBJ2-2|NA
CASSITATGELFF
TGTGCCAGCAGTATTACCGCCACCGGGGAGCTGTTTTTT
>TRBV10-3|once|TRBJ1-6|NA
CAISQGDQGNSPLHF
TGTGCCATCAGTCAGGGAGATCAGGGCAATTCACCCCTCCACTTT
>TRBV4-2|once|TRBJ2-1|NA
CASSQEGTGGGNEQFF
TGTGCCAGCAGCCAAGAAGGCACCGGAGGTGGCAATGAGCAGTTCTTC
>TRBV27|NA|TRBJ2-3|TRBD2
CASRGLAGDGYTQYF
TGTGCCAGCAGAGGTCTAGCGGGGGATGGATATACGCAGTATTTT
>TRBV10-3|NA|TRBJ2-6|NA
CAISESRLGANVLTF
TGTGCCATCAGTGAAAGTAGATTGGGGGCCAACGTCCTGACTTTC
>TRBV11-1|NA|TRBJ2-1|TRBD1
CASSLEGTGFGNEQFF
TGTGCCAGCAGCTTAGAAGGGACAGGGTTTGGTAATGAGCAGTTCTTC
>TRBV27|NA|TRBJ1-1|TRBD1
CASTLGQGATEAFF
TGTGCCAGCACCCTTGGACAGGGGGCAACTGAAGCTTTCTTT
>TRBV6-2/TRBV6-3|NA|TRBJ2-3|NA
CASSFGRGDTDTQYF
TGTGCCAGCAGTTTTGGGAGGGGGGATACAGATACGCAGTATTTT
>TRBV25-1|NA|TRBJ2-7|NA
CASSEFGDRFYEQYF
TGTGCCAGCAGTGAATTTGGAGACAGATTCTACGAGCAGTACTTC
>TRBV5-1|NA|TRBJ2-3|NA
CASSLSQGGAITDTQYF
TGCGCCAGCAGCTTGTCCCAGGGGGGGGCAATCACAGATACGCAGTATTTT
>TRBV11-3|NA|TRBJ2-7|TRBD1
CASSLDLGQGGLYEQYF
TGTGCCAGCAGCTTAGACCTAGGACAGGGGGGTCTGTACGAGCAGTACTTC
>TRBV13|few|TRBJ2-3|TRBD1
CASSLAGTVDTQYF
TGTGCCAGCAGCCTCGCCGGGACAGTTGATACGCAGTATTTT
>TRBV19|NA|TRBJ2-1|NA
CASSWRPLDYNEQFF
TGTGCCAGTAGTTGGCGCCCCCTGGATTACAATGAGCAGTTCTTC